Listed here are 8 T cell receptor beta chains from one sample, sequenced in a study of T cells after yellow fever vaccination. MiXCR, applied by TCRdb to the 5' RACE reads, yields one record per CDR3 protein. This table holds some 120,000 distinct CDR3 sequences, 12% to 15% found once. Sequencing was performed on CD8+ T cells sorted from PBMCs, taken 5 days after the yellow fever booster vaccination. These receptors were obtained from a man between 18 and 35 years old who received the YFV17D yellow fever vaccine.

The rearrangement links TRBV20-1 to TRBJ2-5; 8 bases agree with TRBD2. Trimming removed 1 base from V and 5 bases from J; junction bases left unmatched: 9. Per the germline V gene, CDR1 is DFQATT and CDR2 is SNEGSKA (reference sequence). The CDR3 runs to 15 residues. This CDR3 is CSARAIGGALETQYF. For the CDR3, the DNA is TGCAGTGCTAGAGCAATCGGGGGGGCCCTGGAGACCCAGTACTTC.

The genes are TRBV4-3 and TRBJ1-4, with 8 positions matching TRBD1. In germline, CDR1 is LGHNA, CDR2 YSLEER. The CDR3 extends over 15 amino acids. With V trimmed by 4 bases and J by 5 bases, 6 bases remained unmatched. CDR3 bases: TGCGCCAGCAGCCGACTACAGGGGGAAAATGAAAAACTGTTTTTT. This sequence encodes CASSRLQGENEKLFF.

In its sample, this clonotype was seen a few times. CDR3 sequence reads: CASSQATGRGPQHF. CDR3 nucleotide sequence: TGCGCCAGCAGCCAAGCGACAGGGAGGGGTCCCCAGCATTTT. This sequence joins TRBV4-3 and TRBJ1-5, with TRBD1 matching over 7 bases. Unmatched junction bases numbered 7, after V lost 1 base and J lost 10 bases. The CDR3 extends over 14 amino acids. The V gene's germline CDR1 is LGHNA and CDR2 YSLEER.

V is TRBV16 and J is TRBJ1-1; D possibly corresponds to TRBD1 (5 bases). Trimming removed 3 bases at V and 2 bases at J, with 7 bases between. The CDR3 totals 13 residues. Germline CDR1 reads KGHSY; CDR2 reads FQNENV. The CDR3 DNA reads as TGTGCCAGCAGCCACGGGGGAAACACTGAAGCTTTCTTT. This sequence encodes CASSHGGNTEAFF.

This chain connects TRBV4-3 to TRBJ2-3; 9 nucleotides agree with TRBD2. V gave up 0 bases and J gave up 0 bases; unmatched junction bases: 7. Looked up from germline, CDR1 is LGHNA and CDR2 is YSLEER. This CDR3 contains 18 residues. CDR3 sequence reads: CASSQEIGLARSTDTQYF. The CDR3 DNA reads TGCGCCAGCAGCCAAGAAATAGGACTAGCGAGAAGCACAGATACGCAGTATTTT.

This clonotype was counted between two and nine times. J is TRBJ2-1 and V is TRBV11-3, with 7 nucleotides matching TRBD2. Germline V gene data show CDR1 as SGHNT and CDR2 as YENEEA. J was trimmed by 0 bases and V by 5 bases; bases with no gene match: 4. The CDR3 contains 15 residues. CDR3 region: CASSSGLDSYNEQFF. The CDR3 DNA reads as TGTGCCAGCAGCAGCGGACTAGACTCCTACAATGAGCAGTTCTTC. Variable domain in full (rest from reference TRBV11-3 and TRBJ2-1): EAGVVQSPRYKIIEKKQPVAFWCNPISGHNTLYWYLQNLGQGPELLIRYENEEAVDDSQLPKDRFSAERLKGVDSTLKIQPAELGDSAVYLCASSSGLDSYNEQFFGPGTRLTVL.

V usage is TRBV7-6 and J usage is TRBJ1-1, with D unresolved. This CDR3 has 14 amino acids. V lost 1 base to trimming and J lost 1 base, with 7 bases between them. Germline assignment: CDR1 SGHVS and CDR2 FNYEAQ. The CDR3 coding sequence is TGTGCCAGCAGCTTAGATCCAGGGAACACTGAAGCTTTCTTT. Translated, it gives CASSLDPGNTEAFF.

The V and J genes are TRBV12-5 and TRBJ1-2, with D tentatively TRBD1 (6 bases). Germline V CDR1 and CDR2: LGHNT, FRNRAP. The CDR3 spans 15 residues. The V and J ends lost 6 bases and 3 bases respectively, with 17 bases between them. CDR3 coding DNA: TGTGCTAGTGGACCACGCATGACAGGATACTATGGCTACACCTTC. Residues: CASGPRMTGYYGYTF.